This T cell receptor (beta chain) appears in the sequencing data of a study of Graves' ophthalmopathy and Graves' hyperthyroidism. General study results and limits: In blood, most expanded thyroid clonotypes above 0.001 frequency were also detected.

Excluded: other autoimmune disease, uncontrolled infection, pregnancy or lactation. The source of the PBMCs was less than 12 ml of fresh peripheral blood. Looked up from germline, CDR1 is MNHNS and CDR2 is SASEGT. The germline V and J ends were trimmed by 4 bases and 3 bases, with 12 bases remaining between them. This CDR3 contains 14 residues. Beta-chain TCR CDR3 regions were amplified from RNA transcripts. Second-round multiplex PCR came after first-round RT-PCR with HTBI primers. MiXCR, applied by TCRdb to the multiplex PCR reads, yields one record per CDR3 protein. Of over 450,000 distinct CDR3 sequences in the sample, about 15% are singletons; the top ten hold approximately 9.8%. As regards this clonotype: The antigen remains unidentified.

This TCR came from a woman in her twenties or thirties with Graves' ophthalmopathy. Material: blood. V usage is TRBV6-1 and J usage is TRBJ1-2; tentative D call: TRBD1 (5 bases). The CDR3 protein is CASSVRDADYGYTF. The CDR3, as DNA: TGTGCCAGCAGTGTACGGGACGCGGACTATGGCTACACCTTC.